Below, 9 T cell receptor beta chains from the same sample are listed, as sequenced in a study of T cells in Graves' hyperthyroidism and ophthalmopathy. RNA transcripts provided the source from which TCR beta CDR3 regions were amplified. Initially, a first-round RT-PCR of the TCR CDR3 employed the HTBI primer set. TCRdb re-called the multiplex PCR reads through MiXCR, storing one row per CDR3 protein. Of 500,000 to 650,000 distinct CDR3 sequences in the sample, approximately 14% are singletons; the top ten hold approximately 15%. Source material: blood. Receptors originate from a woman in her forties with Graves' hyperthyroidism.

This clonotype was picked up many times. This sequence joins TRBV2 and TRBJ2-1; 8 nucleotides line up with TRBD2. The germline gives CDR1 SNHLY, CDR2 FYNNEI. Unmatched junction bases numbered 10, after V lost 5 bases and J lost 4 bases. This CDR3 has 16 amino acids. The DNA of the CDR3 is TGTGCCAGCAGTATCCCTTACGGGAGGGATTACAATGAGCAGTTCTTC. This translates into CASSIPYGRDYNEQFF.

This clonotype has ten or more counts. The chain is built from TRBV4-1 and TRBJ2-3; D uncertain. The germline CDR1 and CDR2 sequences are MGHRA and YSYEKL. The CDR3 has 14 residues. Trimming cost V 0 bases and J 4 bases, with 8 bases left between them. The CDR3 spells CASSQEIGSDTQYF. In DNA form, the CDR3 reads TGCGCCAGCAGCCAAGAGATAGGTTCAGATACGCAGTATTTT.

In its sample, this clonotype was seen many times. The chain is built from TRBV11-3 and TRBJ2-7; D is unclear. Trimming cost V 5 bases and J 2 bases, with 16 bases left between them. The CDR3 totals 15 residues. Per germline, CDR1 SGHNT and CDR2 YENEEA. This CDR3 reads CASSPHEVSTYEQYF. The DNA of the CDR3 is TGTGCCAGCAGCCCCCACGAGGTTTCAACCTACGAGCAGTACTTC.

In this sample, this clonotype turned up many times. This chain uses TRBV3-1 with TRBJ2-7; 8 bases align to TRBD1. Losses at the gene ends were 1 base for V and 6 bases for J; bases not matched to a gene: 5. The length of the CDR3 is 14 residues. The germline gives CDR1 LGHDT, CDR2 YNNKEL (reference sequence). The CDR3 here is CASSQGTGTPEQYF. In nucleotides, the CDR3 is TGTGCCAGCAGCCAAGGGACAGGGACCCCCGAGCAGTACTTC.

This clonotype occurred many times. The chain carries TRBV28 and TRBJ2-1; D gene unclear. The CDR3 runs to 12 residues. Germline V gene data show CDR1 as MDHEN and CDR2 as SYDVKM. Trimming took off 3 bases at V and 7 bases at J, with 7 bases between the two ends. The CDR3 region has the DNA TGTGCCAGCAGTTTCCGGGTAAATGAGCAGTTCTTC. Encoded protein: CASSFRVNEQFF.

J is TRBJ2-2 and V is TRBV25-1; 13 bases are a match to TRBD2. The CDR3 totals 16 residues. V shed 8 bases, J shed 1 base, and the junction held 4 bases outside the gene matches. Germline-derived CDR1 and CDR2 are MGHDK and SYGVNS. CDR3: CASGLAGALNTGELFF. The DNA of the CDR3 is TGTGCCAGCGGACTAGCGGGAGCCCTGAACACCGGGGAGCTGTTTTTT.

This clonotype appeared many times. V is TRBV18 and J is TRBJ1-2, with TRBD1 matching 7 bases. J was trimmed by 9 bases and V by 6 bases; bases with no gene match: 13. CDR1 is KGHSH and CDR2 is LQKENI in the germline V gene. The CDR3 has 14 amino acids. CDR3 sequence (DNA): TGTGCCAGCTCTCCCGGGACAGCCGGAATTCGCTACACCTTC. It is translated as CASSPGTAGIRYTF.

This clonotype was observed a handful of times. V usage is TRBV30 and J usage is TRBJ2-7; TRBD1 matches at 8 bases. Per the germline V gene, CDR1 is GTSNPN and CDR2 is SVGIG (reference sequence). The CDR3 sequence is 13 residues long. Germline trimming cut 2 bases from V and 5 bases from J; bases unmatched to any gene: 5. CDR3 in amino acids: CAWSTQQGDEQYF. The CDR3 DNA is TGTGCCTGGAGTACTCAACAGGGGGACGAGCAGTACTTC.

This clonotype was picked up many times. The chain combines TRBV9 with TRBJ2-7; D is perhaps TRBD2 (6 bases). CDR1 SGDLS and CDR2 YYNGEE come from the germline V gene. The CDR3 spans 15 residues. The V and J ends lost 4 bases and 3 bases respectively, with 17 bases between them. This CDR3 reads CASSPRELAIYEQYF. CDR3 nucleotide sequence: TGTGCCAGCAGCCCTCGGGAACTAGCTATCTACGAGCAGTACTTC.